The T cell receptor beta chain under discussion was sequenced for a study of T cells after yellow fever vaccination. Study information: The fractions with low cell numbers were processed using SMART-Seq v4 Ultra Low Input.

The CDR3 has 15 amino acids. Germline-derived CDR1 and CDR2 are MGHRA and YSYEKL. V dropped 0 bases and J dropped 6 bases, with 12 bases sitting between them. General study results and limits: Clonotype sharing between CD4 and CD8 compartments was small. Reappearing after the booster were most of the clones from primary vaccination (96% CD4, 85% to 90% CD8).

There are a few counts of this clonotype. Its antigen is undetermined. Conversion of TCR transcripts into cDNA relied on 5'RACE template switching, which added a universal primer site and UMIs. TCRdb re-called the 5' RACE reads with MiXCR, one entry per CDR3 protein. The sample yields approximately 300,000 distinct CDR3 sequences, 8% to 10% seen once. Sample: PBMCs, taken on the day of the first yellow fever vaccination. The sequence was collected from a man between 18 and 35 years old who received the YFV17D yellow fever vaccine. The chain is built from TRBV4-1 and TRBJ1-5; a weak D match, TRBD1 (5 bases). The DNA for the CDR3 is TGCGCCAGCAGCCAAGAATGGGGCGGGGTTCAGCCCCAGCATTTT. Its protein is CASSQEWGGVQPQHF.